The rows below give T cell receptor beta chains drawn from one sample of a study of blood T cell repertoires in COVID-19. Sequencing was performed with immunoSEQ multiplex PCR; in TCRdb, only in-frame clones are kept and a portion is missing. Here the sample spans approximately 93,000 clones, more than 80% being singletons. The specimen was peripheral blood. These receptors all stem from a middle-aged man with active or convalescent COVID-19. Both conserved end residues are part of each CDR3. A D gene is named only where the DNA matches it firmly. Size tells how often a clone was seen (once, few, many) or the class of an expanded clone, and some rows leave it out.

d_call: TRBD2; clone_size: NA; v_call: TRBV4-2; j_call: TRBJ2-1; cdr3_nt: TGTGCCAGCAGCCAAGCCGGACTAGCGGGAGGTCCGCAGTTCTTC; cdr3_aa: CASSQAGLAGGPQFF
d_call: TRBD1; clone_size: NA; v_call: TRBV12-5; j_call: TRBJ2-7; cdr3_nt: TGTGCTAGTGGTTTAAGTGTGGGACAGGGGGCGCGAGAGCAGTACTTC; cdr3_aa: CASGLSVGQGAREQYF
d_call: NA; clone_size: NA; v_call: TRBV29-1; j_call: TRBJ1-1; cdr3_nt: TGCAGCGTTGAGGACTACACTGAAGCTTTCTTT; cdr3_aa: CSVEDYTEAFF
d_call: TRBD1; clone_size: few; v_call: TRBV5-1; j_call: TRBJ1-6; cdr3_nt: TGCGCCAGCAGCGCCGGGACAGGGGACTATAATTCACCCCTCCACTTT; cdr3_aa: CASSAGTGDYNSPLHF
d_call: NA; clone_size: NA; v_call: TRBV29-1; j_call: TRBJ2-1; cdr3_nt: TGCAGCGTTGCGGAACCGCGACTGGAGCAGTTCTTC; cdr3_aa: CSVAEPRLEQFF
d_call: TRBD1; clone_size: NA; v_call: TRBV9; j_call: TRBJ1-5; cdr3_nt: TGTGCCAGCAGCCTGACAGGGGGCGAACAGCCCCAGCATTTT; cdr3_aa: CASSLTGGEQPQHF
d_call: TRBD2; clone_size: NA; v_call: TRBV11-2; j_call: TRBJ2-1; cdr3_nt: TGTGCCAGCAGCTGGAATCCGGGACTATCGACTCCGTTCTTC; cdr3_aa: CASSWNPGLSTPFF
d_call: NA; clone_size: NA; v_call: TRBV2; j_call: TRBJ2-2; cdr3_nt: TGTGCCAGCAGTGCCAAATTGGGGGCATTCCCCGGGGAGCTGTTTTTT; cdr3_aa: CASSAKLGAFPGELFF
d_call: NA; clone_size: NA; v_call: TRBV3-1/TRBV3-2; j_call: TRBJ1-3; cdr3_nt: TGTGCCAGCAGCCAAGACGCGGTTCCTGGAAACACCATATATTTT; cdr3_aa: CASSQDAVPGNTIYF
d_call: NA; clone_size: NA; v_call: TRBV28; j_call: TRBJ1-4; cdr3_nt: TGTGCCAGCAGCCCACCACAGGAAAAACTGTTTTTT; cdr3_aa: CASSPPQEKLFF
d_call: NA; clone_size: NA; v_call: TRBV2; j_call: TRBJ2-1; cdr3_nt: TGTGCCAGCAGTGGGGCAGGGCCCTTATACAATGAGCAGTTCTTC; cdr3_aa: CASSGAGPLYNEQFF
d_call: TRBD2; clone_size: NA; v_call: TRBV3-1/TRBV3-2; j_call: TRBJ2-3; cdr3_nt: TGTGCCAGCAGCCAAGCGTCGCCTAGCGGGAGGCCCACAGATACGCAGTATTTT; cdr3_aa: CASSQASPSGRPTDTQYF
d_call: NA; clone_size: once; v_call: TRBV29-1; j_call: TRBJ1-2; cdr3_nt: TGCAGCGTTGATAATGCAGGGGACTATGGCTACACCTTC; cdr3_aa: CSVDNAGDYGYTF
d_call: TRBD1; clone_size: NA; v_call: TRBV28; j_call: TRBJ2-2; cdr3_nt: TGTGCCAGCAGCCTTATGGGGTATGGGACAGCGAACACCGGGGAGCTGTTTTTT; cdr3_aa: CASSLMGYGTANTGELFF
d_call: NA; clone_size: NA; v_call: TRBV19; j_call: TRBJ2-5; cdr3_nt: TGTGCCAGTAGTATAGGGCGAAGTGGAGGGGGGGCGTTCGGCGTGTCTGAGACCCAGTACTTC; cdr3_aa: CASSIGRSGGGAFGVSETQYF
d_call: NA; clone_size: once; v_call: TRBV7-9; j_call: TRBJ2-5; cdr3_nt: TGTGCCAGCAGCTTGGGGGCAACCGCCCAAGAGACCCAGTACTTC; cdr3_aa: CASSLGATAQETQYF
d_call: NA; clone_size: once; v_call: TRBV18; j_call: TRBJ1-1; cdr3_nt: TGTGCCAGCTCACCATCCCAGAACACTGAAGCTTTCTTT; cdr3_aa: CASSPSQNTEAFF
d_call: TRBD1; clone_size: many; v_call: TRBV2; j_call: TRBJ1-2; cdr3_nt: TGTGCCAGCAGTGTGGGACAGGGGGTGACGGCCCATGGCTACACCTTC; cdr3_aa: CASSVGQGVTAHGYTF
d_call: TRBD1; clone_size: few; v_call: TRBV19; j_call: TRBJ2-1; cdr3_nt: TGTGCCAGTAGTTCCACCGACAGGGGGCGCAATGAGCAGTTCTTC; cdr3_aa: CASSSTDRGRNEQFF
d_call: TRBD1; clone_size: NA; v_call: TRBV6-6; j_call: TRBJ2-7; cdr3_nt: TGTGCCAGCAGCCCCGGACAGGGGGGTCCCTACGAGCAGTACTTC; cdr3_aa: CASSPGQGGPYEQYF
d_call: TRBD1; clone_size: NA; v_call: TRBV18; j_call: TRBJ2-5; cdr3_nt: TGTGCCAGCTCACCACCTTCGACAGGGGGGTTGGAGACCCAGTACTTC; cdr3_aa: CASSPPSTGGLETQYF
d_call: NA; clone_size: NA; v_call: TRBV29-1; j_call: TRBJ1-5; cdr3_nt: TGCAGCGTTTGGAATGGGGCGAGCAATCAGCCCCAGCATTTT; cdr3_aa: CSVWNGASNQPQHF
d_call: TRBD1; clone_size: NA; v_call: TRBV24-1; j_call: TRBJ1-2; cdr3_nt: TGTGCCACCAGTGATTCGGGACAGGGGCCGCTCGGGGGCTACACCTTC; cdr3_aa: CATSDSGQGPLGGYTF
d_call: NA; clone_size: NA; v_call: TRBV19; j_call: TRBJ1-4; cdr3_nt: TGTGCCAGTAGTATTGTTTGGAGACAGCGTAATGAAAAACTGTTTTTT; cdr3_aa: CASSIVWRQRNEKLFF
d_call: NA; clone_size: NA; v_call: TRBV2; j_call: TRBJ1-6; cdr3_nt: TGTGCCAGCACCGAGGAGGGGCAGTTAGGGTCACCCCTCCACTTT; cdr3_aa: CASTEEGQLGSPLHF
d_call: NA; clone_size: few; v_call: TRBV19; j_call: TRBJ2-5; cdr3_nt: TGTGCCAGTAGTAGGGTGACACAGGGAGCAGAGACCCAGTACTTC; cdr3_aa: CASSRVTQGAETQYF
d_call: NA; clone_size: NA; v_call: TRBV19; j_call: TRBJ1-5; cdr3_nt: TGTGCCAGTAGGTCGACAGGAGACAATCAGCCCCAGCATTTT; cdr3_aa: CASRSTGDNQPQHF
d_call: NA; clone_size: NA; v_call: TRBV2; j_call: TRBJ2-7; cdr3_nt: TGTGCCAGCAGTGAAGCTAGGGGCGGTGAGCAGTACTTC; cdr3_aa: CASSEARGGEQYF
d_call: TRBD1; clone_size: NA; v_call: TRBV24-1; j_call: TRBJ1-6; cdr3_nt: TGTGCCACCACCGGACAGGGGCGCTCACCCCTCCACTTT; cdr3_aa: CATTGQGRSPLHF
d_call: TRBD1; clone_size: NA; v_call: TRBV2; j_call: TRBJ1-2; cdr3_nt: TGTGCCAGCAGCGTAGGGGGCGATAGTACGGAGGGCTACACCTTC; cdr3_aa: CASSVGGDSTEGYTF
d_call: NA; clone_size: NA; v_call: TRBV18; j_call: TRBJ2-7; cdr3_nt: TGTGCCAGCTCAGATCGGTGGCAGGGGTGGGACGAGCAGTACTTC; cdr3_aa: CASSDRWQGWDEQYF
d_call: NA; clone_size: NA; v_call: TRBV5-4; j_call: TRBJ1-6; cdr3_nt: TGTGCCAGCAGCCCCGGACAGTTTAATTCACCCCTCCACTTT; cdr3_aa: CASSPGQFNSPLHF
d_call: TRBD1; clone_size: NA; v_call: TRBV10-3; j_call: TRBJ2-7; cdr3_nt: TGTGCCAGCAGCTCGCCAGGACAGGGGGCGTACGAGCAGTACTTC; cdr3_aa: CASSSPGQGAYEQYF
d_call: TRBD1; clone_size: NA; v_call: TRBV19; j_call: TRBJ2-5; cdr3_nt: TGTGCCAGTAGTCGGGACAGGGAAGAGACCCAGTACTTC; cdr3_aa: CASSRDREETQYF
d_call: TRBD1; clone_size: once; v_call: TRBV5-1; j_call: TRBJ2-7; cdr3_nt: TGCGCCAGCAGCACCCGGACAGGGGTCTACGAGCAGTACTTC; cdr3_aa: CASSTRTGVYEQYF
d_call: TRBD2; clone_size: NA; v_call: TRBV5-6; j_call: TRBJ2-1; cdr3_nt: TGTGCCAGCAGCTTGGCCAGCGGGAGGACGCGGTTCTACAATGAGCAGTTCTTC; cdr3_aa: CASSLASGRTRFYNEQFF
d_call: NA; clone_size: NA; v_call: TRBV7-2; j_call: TRBJ1-1; cdr3_nt: TGTGCCAGCAGCCCAGCCAGGGCTGAAGCTTTCTTT; cdr3_aa: CASSPARAEAFF
d_call: NA; clone_size: NA; v_call: TRBV6-2/TRBV6-3; j_call: TRBJ2-6; cdr3_nt: TGTGCCAGCAGCCGAGCCTTCTCTGGGGCCAACGTCCTGACTTTC; cdr3_aa: CASSRAFSGANVLTF
d_call: TRBD2; clone_size: NA; v_call: TRBV5-6; j_call: TRBJ2-7; cdr3_nt: TGTGCCAGCAGCTTCCGCGGGGGGGCCGTGCAGTACTTC; cdr3_aa: CASSFRGGAVQYF
d_call: NA; clone_size: NA; v_call: TRBV5-1; j_call: TRBJ2-7; cdr3_nt: TGCGCCAGCAGCTTGGTTGTGGGCGATGCCTACGAGCAGTACTTC; cdr3_aa: CASSLVVGDAYEQYF
d_call: TRBD1; clone_size: NA; v_call: TRBV9; j_call: TRBJ1-1; cdr3_nt: TGTGCCAGCAGCGGGCCGGGACAGGCAGCCACTGAAGCTTTCTTT; cdr3_aa: CASSGPGQAATEAFF
d_call: TRBD1; clone_size: NA; v_call: TRBV19; j_call: TRBJ2-7; cdr3_nt: TGTGCCAGTAGTACCCGGGACAGGGATATGTGGGAGCAGTACTTC; cdr3_aa: CASSTRDRDMWEQYF
d_call: NA; clone_size: NA; v_call: TRBV27; j_call: TRBJ1-4; cdr3_nt: TGTGCCAGCAGCTTTTTCGGGCAGGGAAATGAAAAACTGTTTTTT; cdr3_aa: CASSFFGQGNEKLFF
d_call: TRBD2; clone_size: NA; v_call: TRBV5-1; j_call: TRBJ2-1; cdr3_nt: TGCGCCAGCAGCCCAACCACCCCCGGGACTACCAATGAGCAGTTCTTC; cdr3_aa: CASSPTTPGTTNEQFF
d_call: TRBD1; clone_size: NA; v_call: TRBV6-5; j_call: TRBJ2-7; cdr3_nt: TGTGCCGTACAAAAAAGGGACAGGGGCCACGAGCAGTACTTC; cdr3_aa: CAVQKRDRGHEQYF
d_call: TRBD1; clone_size: NA; v_call: TRBV7-9; j_call: TRBJ1-5; cdr3_nt: TGTGCCAGCAGCTCAGGGGGAAATAATCAGCCCCAGCATTTT; cdr3_aa: CASSSGGNNQPQHF
d_call: NA; clone_size: NA; v_call: TRBV9; j_call: TRBJ2-3; cdr3_nt: TGTGCCAGCAGCCCCTGGCTCCCTTTGGGCACAGATACGCAGTATTTT; cdr3_aa: CASSPWLPLGTDTQYF
d_call: NA; clone_size: NA; v_call: TRBV27; j_call: TRBJ2-2; cdr3_nt: TGTGCCAGCAGAGCAGGGTTTGCAACCGGGGAGCTGTTTTTT; cdr3_aa: CASRAGFATGELFF